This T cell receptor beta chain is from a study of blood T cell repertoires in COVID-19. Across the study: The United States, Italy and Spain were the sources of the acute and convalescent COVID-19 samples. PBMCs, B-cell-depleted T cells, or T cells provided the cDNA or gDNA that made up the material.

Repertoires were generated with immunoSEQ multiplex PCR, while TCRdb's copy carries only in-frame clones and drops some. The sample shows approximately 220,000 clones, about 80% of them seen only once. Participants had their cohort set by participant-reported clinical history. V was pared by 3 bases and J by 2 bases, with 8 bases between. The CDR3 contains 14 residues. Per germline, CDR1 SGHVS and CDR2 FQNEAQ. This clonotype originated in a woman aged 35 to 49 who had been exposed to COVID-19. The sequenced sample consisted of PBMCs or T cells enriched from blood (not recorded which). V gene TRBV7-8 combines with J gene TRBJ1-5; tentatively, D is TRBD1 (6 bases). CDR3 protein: CASSFRQGNQPQHF. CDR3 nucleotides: TGTGCCAGCAGCTTTAGACAGGGCAATCAGCCCCAGCATTTT.